Included here is one T cell receptor beta chain sequence, with context. Participants' own reports of clinical history determined their cohort assignment. The assay was immunoSEQ multiplex PCR, and TCRdb's table has in-frame clones only and misses some. This table has 110,000 to 150,000 clones, roughly 75% appearing once. The data were obtained in a study of blood T cell repertoires in COVID-19. Across the study: The samples span acute and convalescent COVID-19 from the United States, Italy and Spain. PBMCs, B-cell-depleted T cells, or T cells were the source of the cDNA or gDNA that made up the material.

This CDR3 contains 17 residues. Between the trimmed V and J ends, which lost 1 base and 5 bases, there was a span of 20 bases. CDR1 and CDR2 from the germline V gene are SNHLY and FYNNEI. V is TRBV2 and J is TRBJ2-5; tentative D call: TRBD2 (7 bases). The sequence was collected from a woman between 45 and 65 years old who had recovered from COVID-19. The source material was PBMCs or T cells enriched from blood (not recorded which). The CDR3, as DNA: TGTGCCAGCAGTGAAGGGGAGGCGGGGGCAAGGGGGGAGACCCAGTACTTC. Translating gives CASSEGEAGARGETQYF.